This record concerns one T cell receptor beta chain sequence. This entry comes from a study of cytomegalovirus exposure and HLA in healthy donors. With 60 Vbeta and 13 Jbeta primers, the PCR was carried out. The method was immunoSEQ multiplex PCR; TCRdb's version includes in-frame clones alone and lacks a portion of them. The table shows about 180,000 clones, with more than 75% occurring only once. This receptor was identified in a man in his forties or fifties in good health and CMV-seronegative. The sample taken for sequencing was PBMCs.

This CDR3 reads CASSRGQESSYEQYF. The CDR3 nucleotides read TGTGCCAGCAGCAGGGGACAGGAGAGCTCCTACGAGCAGTACTTC. The chain employs TRBV7-9 and TRBJ2-7; 8 bases align to TRBD1. After removal of 5 bases from V and 0 bases from J, the junction contained 6 bases not matched to a gene. The CDR3 has 15 residues. The germline CDR1 and CDR2 sequences are SEHNR and FQNEAQ (reference sequence).